This T cell receptor beta chain was identified in a study of blood T cell repertoires in COVID-19. Measured with immunoSEQ multiplex PCR; TCRdb has only the in-frame clones, and not every one. Found here are about 410,000 clones, 89% of them singletons; the top ten hold about 1.4%. This clone was seen just once. V was trimmed by 7 bases and J by 2 bases, leaving 15 bases between them. Germline V gene lookup returns CDR1 LNHDA and CDR2 SQIVND (reference sequence). The CDR3 sequence is 15 residues long. This TCR was sampled from a woman in her 40s with COVID-19, enrolled during active disease. The chain employs TRBV19 and TRBJ1-5; no firm D call. Input material: peripheral blood. The CDR3 reads CASTPLSGGNQPQHF. CDR3 in DNA: TGTGCCAGTACCCCCCTTTCAGGCGGCAATCAGCCCCAGCATTTT.